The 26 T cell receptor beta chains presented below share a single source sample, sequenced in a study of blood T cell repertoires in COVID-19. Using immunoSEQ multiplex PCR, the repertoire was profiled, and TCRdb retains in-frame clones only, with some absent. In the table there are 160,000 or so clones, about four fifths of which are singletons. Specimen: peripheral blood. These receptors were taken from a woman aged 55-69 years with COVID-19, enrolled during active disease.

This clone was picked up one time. CDR3 loop: CASSNTGVGEQYV. The CDR3 DNA sequence: TGTGCCAGCAGTAACACAGGGGTTGGCGAGCAGTACGTC. The chain joins TRBV6-6 to TRBJ2-7, with 7 bases matching TRBD1. CDR1 and CDR2 (germline): MNHNY, SVGAGI (reference sequence). CDR3 size: 13 residues. The trim removed 5 bases at V and 6 bases at J, leaving 7 bases unmatched.

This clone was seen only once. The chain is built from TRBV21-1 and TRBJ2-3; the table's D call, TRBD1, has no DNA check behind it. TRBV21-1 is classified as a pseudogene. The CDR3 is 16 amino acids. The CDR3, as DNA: TGTGCCAGCAGGGAGACTGACCGGGGACACACAGATACGCAGTATTTT. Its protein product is CASRETDRGHTDTQYF.

The CDR3 sequence is CASSEMDGTVYNEQFF. CDR3 DNA sequence: TGTGCCAGCAGTGAAATGGACGGGACAGTCTACAATGAGCAGTTCTTC. The chain links TRBV25-1 to TRBJ2-1; 7 nucleotides agree with TRBD1. Trimming removed 2 bases from V and 3 bases from J; junction bases left unmatched: 7. Germline V gene sequence: CDR1 MGHDK, CDR2 SYGVNS. This CDR3 has 16 residues.

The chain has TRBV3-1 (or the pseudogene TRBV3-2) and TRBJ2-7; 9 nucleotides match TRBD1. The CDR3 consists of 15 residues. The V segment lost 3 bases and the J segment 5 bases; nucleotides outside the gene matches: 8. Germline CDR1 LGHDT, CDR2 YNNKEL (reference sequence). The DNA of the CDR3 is TGTGCCAGCAGCCAGCCGGGACAGGGACCTCACGAGCAGTACTTC. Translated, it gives CASSQPGQGPHEQYF.

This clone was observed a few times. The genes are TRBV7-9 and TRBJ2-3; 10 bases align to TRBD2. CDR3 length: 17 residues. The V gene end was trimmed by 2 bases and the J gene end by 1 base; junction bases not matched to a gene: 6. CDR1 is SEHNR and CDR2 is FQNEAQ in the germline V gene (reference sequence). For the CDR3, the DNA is TGTGCCAGCAGCTTATCACTAGCGGGGTACCGCACAGATACGCAGTATTTT. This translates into CASSLSLAGYRTDTQYF.

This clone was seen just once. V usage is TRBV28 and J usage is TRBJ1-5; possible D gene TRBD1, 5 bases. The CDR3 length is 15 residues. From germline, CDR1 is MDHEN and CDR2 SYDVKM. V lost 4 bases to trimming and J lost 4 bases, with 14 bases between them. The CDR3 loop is CASSSRVGRNQPQHF. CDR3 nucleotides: TGTGCCAGCAGTTCCAGGGTGGGGCGAAATCAGCCCCAGCATTTT.

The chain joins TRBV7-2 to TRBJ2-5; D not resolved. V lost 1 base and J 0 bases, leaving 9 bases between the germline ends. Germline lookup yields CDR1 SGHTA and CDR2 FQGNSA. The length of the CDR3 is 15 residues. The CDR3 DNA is TGTGCCAGCAGCTTAGACCCAGGTAACCAAGAGACCCAGTACTTC. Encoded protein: CASSLDPGNQETQYF. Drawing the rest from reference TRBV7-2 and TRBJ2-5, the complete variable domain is GAGVSQSPSNKVTEKGKDVELRCDPISGHTALYWYRQSLGQGLEFLIYFQGNSAPDKSGLPSDRFSAERTGGSVSTLTIQRTQQEDSAVYLCASSLDPGNQETQYFGPGTRLLVL.

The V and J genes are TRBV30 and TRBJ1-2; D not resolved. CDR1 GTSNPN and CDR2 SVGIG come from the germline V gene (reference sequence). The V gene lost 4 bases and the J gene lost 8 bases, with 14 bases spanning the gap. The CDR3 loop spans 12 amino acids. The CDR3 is CAWTHALTGYTF. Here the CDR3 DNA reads TGTGCCTGGACCCACGCCCTTACAGGCTACACCTTC. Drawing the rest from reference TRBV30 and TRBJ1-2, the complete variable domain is SQTIHQWPATLVQPVGSPLSLECTVEGTSNPNLYWYRQAAGRGLQLLFYSVGIGQISSEVPQNLSASRPQDRQFILSSKKLLLSDSGFYLCAWTHALTGYTFGSGTRLTVV.

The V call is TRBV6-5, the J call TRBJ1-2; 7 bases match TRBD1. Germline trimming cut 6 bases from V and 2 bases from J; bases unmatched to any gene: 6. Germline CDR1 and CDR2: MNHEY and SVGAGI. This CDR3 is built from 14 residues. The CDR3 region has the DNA TGTGCCAGCAGATCCCGGACAGGAAACTATGGCTACACCTTC. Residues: CASRSRTGNYGYTF.

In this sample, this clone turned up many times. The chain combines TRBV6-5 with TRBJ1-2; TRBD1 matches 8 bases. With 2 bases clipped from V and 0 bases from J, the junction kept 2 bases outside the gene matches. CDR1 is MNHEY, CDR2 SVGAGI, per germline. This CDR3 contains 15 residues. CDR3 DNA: TGTGCCAGCAGTTACCAACAGGGGGCTAACTATGGCTACACCTTC. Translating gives CASSYQQGANYGYTF.

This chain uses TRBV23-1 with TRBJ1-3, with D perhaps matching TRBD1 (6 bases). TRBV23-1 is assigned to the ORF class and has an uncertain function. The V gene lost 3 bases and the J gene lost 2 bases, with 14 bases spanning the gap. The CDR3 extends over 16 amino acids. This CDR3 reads CASSQLTGITGNTIYF. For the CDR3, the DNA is TGCGCCAGCAGTCAGTTGACAGGAATAACTGGAAACACCATATATTTT.

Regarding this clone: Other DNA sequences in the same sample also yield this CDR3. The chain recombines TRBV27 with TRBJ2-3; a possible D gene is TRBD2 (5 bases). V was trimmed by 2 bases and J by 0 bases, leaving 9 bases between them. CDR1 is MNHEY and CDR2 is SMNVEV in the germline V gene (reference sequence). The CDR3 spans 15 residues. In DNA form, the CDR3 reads TGTGCCAGCAGTTTAGAGGGTCATAGCACAGATACGCAGTATTTT. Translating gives CASSLEGHSTDTQYF.

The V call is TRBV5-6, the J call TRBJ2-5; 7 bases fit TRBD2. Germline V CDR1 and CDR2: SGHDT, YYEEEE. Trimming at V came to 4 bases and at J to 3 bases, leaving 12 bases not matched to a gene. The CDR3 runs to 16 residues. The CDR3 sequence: CASSPRILANKETQYF. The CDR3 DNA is TGTGCCAGCAGCCCCCGAATACTAGCGAACAAAGAGACCCAGTACTTC.

The chain's CDR3 is CASSLPDRGGNTIYF. The CDR3 nucleotides are TGTGCCAGCAGTTTACCCGACAGGGGTGGAAACACCATATATTTT. J is TRBJ1-3 and V is TRBV28, with 8 bases that match TRBD1. V was clipped by 2 bases and J by 3 bases; unmatched bases: 3. Per the germline V gene, CDR1 is MDHEN and CDR2 is SYDVKM. The CDR3 extends over 15 amino acids.

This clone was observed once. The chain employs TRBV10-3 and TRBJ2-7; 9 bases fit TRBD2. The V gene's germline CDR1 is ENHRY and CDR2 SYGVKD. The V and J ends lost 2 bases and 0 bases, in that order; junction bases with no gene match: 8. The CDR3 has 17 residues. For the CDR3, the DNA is TGTGCCATCAGTGAGCTCTGGTCTAGCGGGGACTCCTACGAGCAGTACTTC. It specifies CAISELWSSGDSYEQYF.

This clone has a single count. The CDR3 reads CASSPPGQGRVNEQFF. In DNA, the CDR3 is TGTGCCAGCAGCCCGCCGGGACAGGGCCGTGTTAATGAGCAGTTCTTC. V usage is TRBV7-3 and J usage is TRBJ2-1; 9 bases are a match to TRBD1. Trimming removed 5 bases from V and 7 bases from J; junction bases left unmatched: 12. CDR3 length: 16 amino acids. The V gene's germline CDR1 is SGHTA and CDR2 FQGTGA. The full variable domain, its missing parts supplied by reference TRBV7-3 and TRBJ2-1, is GAGVSQTPSNKVTEKGKYVELRCDPISGHTALYWYRQSLGQGPEFLIYFQGTGAADDSGLPNDRFFAVRPEGSVSTLKIQRTERGDSAVYLCASSPPGQGRVNEQFFGPGTRLTVL.

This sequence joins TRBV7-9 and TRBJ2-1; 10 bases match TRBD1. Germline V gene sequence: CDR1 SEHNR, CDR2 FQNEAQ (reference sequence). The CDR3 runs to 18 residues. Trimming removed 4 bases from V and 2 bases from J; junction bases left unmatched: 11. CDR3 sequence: CASSSDNPGTGAYNEQFF. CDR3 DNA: TGTGCCAGCAGCTCGGACAACCCGGGGACAGGGGCCTACAATGAGCAGTTCTTC.

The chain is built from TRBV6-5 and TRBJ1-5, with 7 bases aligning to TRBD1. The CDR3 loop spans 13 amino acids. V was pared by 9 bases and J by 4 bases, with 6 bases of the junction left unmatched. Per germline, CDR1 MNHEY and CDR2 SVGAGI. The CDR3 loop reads CASSGQLNQPQHF. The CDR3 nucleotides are TGTGCCAGTTCGGGACAGCTTAATCAGCCCCAGCATTTT.

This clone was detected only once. CDR3 DNA sequence: TGCGCCAGCTCCCTCCTAACCTACAATGAGCAGTTCTTC. Its protein is CASSLLTYNEQFF. V and J are TRBV5-1 and TRBJ2-1; D remains ambiguous. CDR3 length equals 13 residues. The germline V gene encodes CDR1 SGHRS and CDR2 YFSETQ. The V and J ends lost 7 bases and 2 bases respectively, with 10 bases between them.

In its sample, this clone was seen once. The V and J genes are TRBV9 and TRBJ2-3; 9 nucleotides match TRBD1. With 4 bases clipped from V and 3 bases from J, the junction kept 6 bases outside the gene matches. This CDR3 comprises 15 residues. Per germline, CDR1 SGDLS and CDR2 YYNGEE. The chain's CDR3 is CASSLDGTGTDTQYF. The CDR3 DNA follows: TGTGCCAGCAGCCTTGACGGGACAGGGACAGATACGCAGTATTTT.

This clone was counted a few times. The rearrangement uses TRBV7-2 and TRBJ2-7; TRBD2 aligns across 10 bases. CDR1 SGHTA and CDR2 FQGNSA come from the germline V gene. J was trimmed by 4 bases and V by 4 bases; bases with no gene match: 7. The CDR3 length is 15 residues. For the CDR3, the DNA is TGTGCCAGCAGCTGGTTAGCGGGAGGCCATTACGAGCAGTACTTC. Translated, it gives CASSWLAGGHYEQYF.

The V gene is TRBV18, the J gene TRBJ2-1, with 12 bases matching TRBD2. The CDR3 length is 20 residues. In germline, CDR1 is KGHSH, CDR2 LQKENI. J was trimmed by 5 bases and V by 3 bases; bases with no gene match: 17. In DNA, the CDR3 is TGTGCCAGCTCACCGGGCCGAACTAGCGGGAGGAATACAAGAAACAATGAGCAGTTCTTC. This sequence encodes CASSPGRTSGRNTRNNEQFF.

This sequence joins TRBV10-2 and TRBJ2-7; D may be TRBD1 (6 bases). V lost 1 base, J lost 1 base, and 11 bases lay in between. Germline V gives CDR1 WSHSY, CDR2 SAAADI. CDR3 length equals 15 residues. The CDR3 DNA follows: TGCGCCAGCAGTGAGTTCGTCAGGGGTTCCTACGAGCAGTACGTC. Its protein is CASSEFVRGSYEQYV.

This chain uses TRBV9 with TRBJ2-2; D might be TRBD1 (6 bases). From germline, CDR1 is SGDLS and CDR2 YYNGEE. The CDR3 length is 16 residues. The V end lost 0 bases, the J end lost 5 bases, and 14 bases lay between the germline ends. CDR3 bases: TGTGCCAGCAGCGTAGCTGGGGGCGGACATACCGGGGAGCTGTTTTTT. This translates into CASSVAGGGHTGELFF.

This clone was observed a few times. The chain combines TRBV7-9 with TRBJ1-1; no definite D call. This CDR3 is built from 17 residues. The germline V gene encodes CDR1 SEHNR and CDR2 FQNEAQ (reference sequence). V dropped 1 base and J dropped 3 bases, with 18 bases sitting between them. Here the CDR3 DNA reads TGTGCCAGCAGCTTAGTTCAACCCCCGGGGTTGGACACTGAAGCTTTCTTT. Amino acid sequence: CASSLVQPPGLDTEAFF.

The CDR3 coding sequence is TGTGCCACCAGTGCTACTACAGGGGGCTGGTCCGGGGAGCTGTTTTTT. Amino acid sequence: CATSATTGGWSGELFF. J is TRBJ2-2 and V is TRBV24-1, with 9 bases matching TRBD1. In germline, CDR1 is KGHDR, CDR2 SFDVKD. After removal of 5 bases from V and 6 bases from J, the junction contained 9 bases not matched to a gene. The CDR3 is made up of 16 amino acids.